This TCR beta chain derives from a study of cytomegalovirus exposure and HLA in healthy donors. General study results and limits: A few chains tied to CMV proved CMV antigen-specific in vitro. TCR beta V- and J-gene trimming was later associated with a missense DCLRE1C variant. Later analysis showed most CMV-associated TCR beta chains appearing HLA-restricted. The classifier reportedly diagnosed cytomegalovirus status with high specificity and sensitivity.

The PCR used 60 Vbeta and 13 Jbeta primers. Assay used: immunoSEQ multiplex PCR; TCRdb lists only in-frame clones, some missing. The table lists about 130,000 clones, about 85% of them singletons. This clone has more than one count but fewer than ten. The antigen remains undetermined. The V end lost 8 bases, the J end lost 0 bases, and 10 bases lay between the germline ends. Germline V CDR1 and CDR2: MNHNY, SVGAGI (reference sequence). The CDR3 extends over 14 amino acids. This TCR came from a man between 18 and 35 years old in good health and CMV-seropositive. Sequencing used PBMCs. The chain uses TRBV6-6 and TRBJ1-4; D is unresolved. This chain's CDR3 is CASESIATNEKLFF. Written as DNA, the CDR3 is TGTGCCAGCGAGTCGATTGCAACTAATGAAAAACTGTTTTTT.